The 22 T cell receptor beta chains listed next were all sequenced from one sample in a study of T-cell reconstitution after alpha-beta-depleted transplantation in children. The authors prepared the TCRbeta library with unique molecular identifiers. TCRdb fed the PCR reads into MiXCR, producing one record per CDR3 protein. The data contain roughly 100,000 distinct CDR3 sequences, 8% to 9% of them singletons. The sample in question was PBMCs from the stem cell graft donor, obtained from the stem cell graft. Receptor source: a human donor who donated a stem cell graft to a child with congenital amegakaryocytic thrombocytopenia.

This clonotype was counted a few times. V gene TRBV18 combines with J gene TRBJ2-3; 7 nucleotides line up with TRBD2. This CDR3 contains 16 residues. Germline CDR1 KGHSH, CDR2 LQKENI. With 3 bases clipped from V and 3 bases from J, the junction kept 9 bases outside the gene matches. The CDR3 is CASSPLLAGRTDTQYF. CDR3 bases: TGTGCCAGCTCACCCTTATTAGCCGGGAGGACAGATACGCAGTATTTT. Full variable domain (outside the CDR3, taken from reference TRBV18 and TRBJ2-3): NAGVMQNPRHLVRRRGQEARLRCSPMKGHSHVYWYRQLPEEGLKFMVYLQKENIIDESGMPKERFSAEFPKEGPSILRIQQVVRGDSAAYFCASSPLLAGRTDTQYFGPGTRLTVL.

V usage is TRBV11-2 and J usage is TRBJ2-7, with D perhaps TRBD1 (5 bases). The CDR3 loop spans 15 amino acids. Between the trimmed V and J ends, which lost 2 bases and 4 bases, there was a span of 15 bases. Germline V CDR1 and CDR2: SGHAT, FQNNGV. The DNA for the CDR3 is TGTGCCAGCAGCTTATTAGGGGATAAACCTTACGAGCAGTACTTC. Protein sequence: CASSLLGDKPYEQYF.

This chain uses TRBV2 with TRBJ2-3; D tentatively fits TRBD1 or TRBD2 (6 bases each). In germline, CDR1 is SNHLY, CDR2 FYNNEI. This CDR3 is built from 15 residues. The V end was cut by 8 bases, the J end by 5 bases, with 20 bases between. The CDR3 bases are TGTGCCAGCGTCCGGGGGCGGGGCCCCCTAGATACGCAGTATTTT. As protein: CASVRGRGPLDTQYF.

There are many counts of this clonotype. CDR3 sequence: CASSLGGSYQETQYF. CDR3 nucleotide sequence: TGTGCCAGCAGCTTAGGGGGGTCGTATCAAGAGACCCAGTACTTC. This sequence joins TRBV7-9 and TRBJ2-5; D possibly uses TRBD1 or TRBD2 (5 bases each). Germline CDR1 is SEHNR and CDR2 is FQNEAQ (reference sequence). The CDR3 is made up of 15 amino acids. Trimming took off 1 base at V and 2 bases at J, with 11 bases between the two ends.

This clonotype was recorded many times. The rearrangement links TRBV14 to TRBJ2-5; TRBD1 might be the D (5 bases). The CDR3 is 15 amino acids. V was clipped by 0 bases and J by 2 bases, with 10 bases between them. The V gene's germline CDR1 is SGHDN and CDR2 FVKESK. The DNA of the CDR3 is TGTGCCAGCAGCCAAGATCCGACAGAACAAGAGACCCAGTACTTC. It codes for CASSQDPTEQETQYF. Combining the CDR3 with reference TRBV14 and TRBJ2-5 gives the whole variable domain EAGVTQFPSHSVIEKGQTVTLRCDPISGHDNLYWYRRVMGKEIKFLLHFVKESKQDESGMPNNRFLAERTGGTYSTLKVQPAELEDSGVYFCASSQDPTEQETQYFGPGTRLLVL.

This clonotype was detected ten times or more. The chain joins TRBV28 to TRBJ1-4; D call uncertain. Germline values: CDR1 MDHEN, CDR2 SYDVKM. The CDR3 is 14 residues long. The V and J ends lost 3 bases and 3 bases respectively, with 8 bases between them. As DNA, the CDR3 is TGTGCCAGCAGTTTCCAAGCCTCTAATGAAAAACTGTTTTTT. Its translation: CASSFQASNEKLFF. The full variable domain, completed using reference TRBV28 and TRBJ1-4, is DVKVTQSSRYLVKRTGEKVFLECVQDMDHENMFWYRQDPGLGLRLIYFSYDVKMKEKGDIPEGYSVSREKKERFSLILESASTNQTSMYLCASSFQASNEKLFFGSGTQLSVL.

This clonotype was counted ten times or more. The chain has TRBV6-5 and TRBJ1-1; D ambiguous. Trimming took off 0 bases at V and 1 base at J, with 6 bases between the two ends. Germline assignment: CDR1 MNHEY and CDR2 SVGAGI. The CDR3 length is 14 residues. DNA of the CDR3: TGTGCCAGCAGTTACTCGGAGGGGAACACTGAAGCTTTCTTT. This sequence encodes CASSYSEGNTEAFF.

This clonotype was found many times. The chain employs TRBV12-3 or TRBV12-4 and TRBJ1-1, with D unresolved. This CDR3 has 12 amino acids. Trimming cost V 8 bases and J 6 bases, with 13 bases left between them. The CDR3 loop reads CASAYVVAEAFF. CDR3 nucleotide sequence: TGTGCCAGCGCTTACGTGGTCGCTGAAGCTTTCTTT.

This clonotype showed up many times. The V gene is TRBV20-1, the J gene TRBJ2-1; TRBD2 might be the D (6 bases). The germline V and J ends were trimmed by 8 bases and 0 bases, with 20 bases remaining between them. CDR3 length equals 16 residues. Per germline, CDR1 DFQATT and CDR2 SNEGSKA (reference sequence). The CDR3 DNA is TGCAGTCCTTCCGGGAATAGCGGAGGCTCCTACAATGAGCAGTTCTTC. It encodes CSPSGNSGGSYNEQFF.

Ten or more counts support this clonotype. V is TRBV3-1 and J is TRBJ2-1; D possibly matches TRBD1 or TRBD2 (5 bases each). Trimming took 1 base from V and 7 from J, leaving 5 bases between them. Germline-derived CDR1 and CDR2 are LGHDT and YNNKEL (reference sequence). This CDR3 comprises 12 residues. CDR3 DNA: TGTGCCAGCAGCCAAGGGGGGAATGAGCAGTTCTTC. This sequence encodes CASSQGGNEQFF.

In this sample, this clonotype turned up many times. This chain uses TRBV20-1 with TRBJ2-2, with 7 bases aligning to TRBD1. Germline V gives CDR1 DFQATT, CDR2 SNEGSKA (reference sequence). V shed 6 bases and J 0 bases; nucleotides not matched to a gene: 10. The CDR3 has 16 amino acids. This CDR3 is CSATTTGTANTGELFF. The CDR3 nucleotides are TGCAGTGCCACTACCACCGGGACAGCGAACACCGGGGAGCTGTTTTTT.

This clonotype was observed at least ten times. V usage is TRBV20-1 and J usage is TRBJ1-1; D unclear. Deletions cut 3 bases from V and 5 bases from J, with 13 bases between. From germline, CDR1 is DFQATT and CDR2 SNEGSKA (reference sequence). This CDR3 is built from 13 residues. CDR3 in DNA: TGCAGTGCTAGGAATAGAACGAATACTGAAGCTTTCTTT. It is translated as CSARNRTNTEAFF.

This clonotype has at least ten counts. The rearrangement links TRBV12-3 or TRBV12-4 to TRBJ1-5; D is ambiguous. The CDR3 runs to 14 residues. V lost 6 bases and J 2 bases, leaving 11 bases between the germline ends. The CDR3 DNA is TGTGCCAGCAGCCAACATGACGGCAATCAGCCCCAGCATTTT. Translated: CASSQHDGNQPQHF.

This clonotype showed up many times. As DNA, the CDR3 is TGCAGTGCAATGCCCGTTCGTGCGGATACCTACAATGAGCAGTTCTTC. Protein: CSAMPVRADTYNEQFF. The rearrangement links TRBV20-1 to TRBJ2-1; D is uncertain. The CDR3 runs 16 residues. The ends were cut back, 6 bases at V and 2 bases at J, with 20 bases in the middle. In germline, CDR1 is DFQATT, CDR2 SNEGSKA (reference sequence).

This clonotype was seen repeatedly, ten times or more. The rearrangement uses TRBV5-1 and TRBJ2-3, with D unclear. The germline V gene has CDR1 SGHRS and CDR2 YFSETQ. Deletions cut 5 bases from V and 6 bases from J, with 7 bases between. This CDR3 contains 11 residues. CDR3 bases: TGCGCCAGCAGGGCCGGGGATACGCAGTATTTT. Protein product: CASRAGDTQYF.

This clonotype was counted ten times or more. The chain couples TRBV7-2 to TRBJ1-2, with TRBD1 identical over 8 bases. Germline V gene lookup returns CDR1 SGHTA and CDR2 FQGNSA. The CDR3 extends over 15 amino acids. V shed 4 bases and J 5 bases; nucleotides not matched to a gene: 9. CDR3 sequence reads: CASSSQLGQAYGYTF. The CDR3, as DNA: TGTGCCAGCAGCTCCCAACTGGGACAGGCTTATGGCTACACCTTC.

There are many counts of this clonotype. The rearrangement joins TRBV28 to TRBJ2-7; a weak D match, TRBD2 (5 bases). This CDR3 comprises 13 residues. Trimming stripped 6 bases from V and 3 bases from J, with 12 bases between. The germline gives CDR1 MDHEN, CDR2 SYDVKM. In DNA form, the CDR3 reads TGTGCCAGCAGCCCCCCCGGACTCTACGAGCAGTACTTC. As protein: CASSPPGLYEQYF.

This clonotype appeared a few times. The chain links TRBV2 to TRBJ1-2; no clear D gene. V was cut by 3 bases and J by 5 bases, with 7 bases left in between. CDR3 length equals 12 residues. The V gene's germline CDR1 is SNHLY and CDR2 FYNNEI. The CDR3 sequence: CASSDRVYGYTF. The DNA of the CDR3 is TGTGCCAGCAGTGACAGAGTGTATGGCTACACCTTC.

This clonotype came up many times. V and J are TRBV5-1 and TRBJ1-2; D ambiguous. Germline V gene lookup returns CDR1 SGHRS and CDR2 YFSETQ. V was cut by 6 bases and J by 8 bases, with 20 bases left in between. CDR3 size: 14 residues. CDR3 nucleotides: TGCGCCAGCAACAGCGGAGGCAGGCTTTACGGCTACACCTTC. The encoded protein is CASNSGGRLYGYTF.

This clonotype has a count of ten or more. V and J are TRBV7-2 and TRBJ1-1; no clear D. V dropped 1 base and J dropped 1 base, with 4 bases sitting between them. The CDR3 sequence is 13 residues long. The germline CDR1 and CDR2 sequences are SGHTA and FQGNSA. CDR3 DNA sequence: TGTGCCAGCAGCTTAGGAAAGAACACTGAAGCTTTCTTT. It encodes CASSLGKNTEAFF.

This clonotype showed up many times. The chain links TRBV20-1 to TRBJ1-1; 8 nucleotides align to TRBD1. The J segment lost 5 bases and the V segment lost 5 bases, leaving 7 bases of the junction unmatched. CDR1 and CDR2 (germline): DFQATT, SNEGSKA (reference sequence). The CDR3 spans 13 residues. DNA for the CDR3: TGCAGTGCTTCCGACAGGGGTGGAACTGAAGCTTTCTTT. It codes for CSASDRGGTEAFF.

The table lists this clonotype with a few counts. This chain connects TRBV7-8 to TRBJ1-6; 7 bases align to TRBD1. The V segment lost 5 bases and the J segment 7 bases; nucleotides outside the gene matches: 5. Germline CDR1 reads SGHVS; CDR2 reads FQNEAQ. The CDR3 runs to 14 residues. The CDR3 nucleotides are TGTGCCAGCAGCCTCCAGGGGGAGAATTCACCCCTCCACTTT. Translated, it gives CASSLQGENSPLHF.